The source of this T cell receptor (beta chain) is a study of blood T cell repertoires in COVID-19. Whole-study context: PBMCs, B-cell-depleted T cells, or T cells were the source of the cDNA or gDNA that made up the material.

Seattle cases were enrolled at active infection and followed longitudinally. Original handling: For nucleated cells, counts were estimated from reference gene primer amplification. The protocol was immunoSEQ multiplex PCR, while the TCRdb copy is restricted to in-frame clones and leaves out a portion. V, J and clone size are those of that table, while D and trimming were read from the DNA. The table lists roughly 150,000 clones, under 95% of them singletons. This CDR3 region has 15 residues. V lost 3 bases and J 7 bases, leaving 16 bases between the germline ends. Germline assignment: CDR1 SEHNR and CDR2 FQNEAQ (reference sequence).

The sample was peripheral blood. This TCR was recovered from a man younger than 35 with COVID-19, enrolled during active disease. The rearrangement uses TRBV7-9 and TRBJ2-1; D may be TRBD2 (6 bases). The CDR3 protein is CASSLLAPLVNEQFF. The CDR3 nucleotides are TGTGCCAGCAGCTTGCTAGCGCCCTTAGTGAATGAGCAGTTCTTC.